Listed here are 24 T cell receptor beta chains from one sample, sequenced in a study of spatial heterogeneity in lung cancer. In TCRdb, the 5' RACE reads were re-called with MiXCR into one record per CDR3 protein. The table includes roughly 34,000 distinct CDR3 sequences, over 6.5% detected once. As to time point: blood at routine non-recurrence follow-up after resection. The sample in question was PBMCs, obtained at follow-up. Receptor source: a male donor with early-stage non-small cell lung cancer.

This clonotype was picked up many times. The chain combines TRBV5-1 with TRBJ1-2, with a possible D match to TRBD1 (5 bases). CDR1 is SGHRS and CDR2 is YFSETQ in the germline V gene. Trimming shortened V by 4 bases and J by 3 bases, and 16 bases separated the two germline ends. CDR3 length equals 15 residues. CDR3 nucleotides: TGCGCCAGCAGCCTCGCCGGGACGAATGACTATGGCTACACCTTC. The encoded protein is CASSLAGTNDYGYTF.

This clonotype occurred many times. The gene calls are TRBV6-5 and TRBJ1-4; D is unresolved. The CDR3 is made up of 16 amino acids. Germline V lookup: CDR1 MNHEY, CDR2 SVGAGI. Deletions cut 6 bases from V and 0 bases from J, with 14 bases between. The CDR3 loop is CASSRTGLPTNEKLFF. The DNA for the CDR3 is TGTGCCAGCAGCCGAACCGGGCTCCCAACTAATGAAAAACTGTTTTTT.

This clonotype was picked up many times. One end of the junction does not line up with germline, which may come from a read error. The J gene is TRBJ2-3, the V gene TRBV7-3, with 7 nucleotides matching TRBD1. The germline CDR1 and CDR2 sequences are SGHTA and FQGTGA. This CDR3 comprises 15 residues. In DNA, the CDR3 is TGTGCCAGCAGCCTAACCGGTGACAGGGCCGCTCCGCAGTATTTT. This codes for CASSLTGDRAAPQYF.

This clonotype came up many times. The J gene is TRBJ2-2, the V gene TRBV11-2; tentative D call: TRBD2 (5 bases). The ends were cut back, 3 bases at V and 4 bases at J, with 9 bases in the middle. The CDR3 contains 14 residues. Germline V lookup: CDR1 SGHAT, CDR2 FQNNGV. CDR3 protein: CASSLSGFTGELFF. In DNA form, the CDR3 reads TGTGCCAGCAGCTTGTCGGGATTCACCGGGGAGCTGTTTTTT.

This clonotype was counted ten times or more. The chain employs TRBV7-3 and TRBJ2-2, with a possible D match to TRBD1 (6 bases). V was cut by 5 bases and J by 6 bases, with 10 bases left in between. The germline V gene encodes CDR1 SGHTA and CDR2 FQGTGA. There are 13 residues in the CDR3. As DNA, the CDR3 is TGTGCCAGCAGCCCCCAGGGGTCCGGGGAGCTGTTTTTT. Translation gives CASSPQGSGELFF.

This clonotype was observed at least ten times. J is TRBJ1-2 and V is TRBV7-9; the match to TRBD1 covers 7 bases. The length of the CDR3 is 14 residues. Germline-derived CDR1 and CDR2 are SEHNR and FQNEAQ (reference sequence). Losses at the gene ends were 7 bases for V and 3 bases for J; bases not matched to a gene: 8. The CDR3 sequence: CASTDRVEDYGYTF. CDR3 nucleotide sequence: TGTGCCAGCACCGACAGGGTCGAGGACTATGGCTACACCTTC.

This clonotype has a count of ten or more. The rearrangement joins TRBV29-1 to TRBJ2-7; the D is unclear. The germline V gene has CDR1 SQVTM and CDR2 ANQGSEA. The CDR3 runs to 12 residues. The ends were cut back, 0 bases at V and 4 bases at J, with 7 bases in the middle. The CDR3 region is CSVEDREYEQYF. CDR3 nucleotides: TGCAGCGTTGAAGATCGTGAGTACGAGCAGTACTTC.

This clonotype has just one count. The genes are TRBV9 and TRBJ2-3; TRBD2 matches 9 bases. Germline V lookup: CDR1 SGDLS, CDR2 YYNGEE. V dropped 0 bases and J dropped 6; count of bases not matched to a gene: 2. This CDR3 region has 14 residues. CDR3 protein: CASSVALAGDTQYF. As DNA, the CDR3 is TGTGCCAGCAGCGTAGCGCTAGCGGGGGATACGCAGTATTTT.

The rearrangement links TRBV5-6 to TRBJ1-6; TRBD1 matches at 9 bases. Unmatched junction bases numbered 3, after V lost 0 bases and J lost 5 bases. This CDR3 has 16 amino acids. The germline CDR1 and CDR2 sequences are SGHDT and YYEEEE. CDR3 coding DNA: TGTGCCAGCAGCTTGGACGGACAGGGGAATAATTCACCCCTCCACTTT. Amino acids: CASSLDGQGNNSPLHF.

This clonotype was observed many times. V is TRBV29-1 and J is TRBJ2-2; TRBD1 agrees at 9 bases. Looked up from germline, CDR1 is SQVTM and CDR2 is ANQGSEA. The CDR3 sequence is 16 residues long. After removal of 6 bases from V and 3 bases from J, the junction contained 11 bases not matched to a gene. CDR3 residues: CSVRTGGRTYTGELFF. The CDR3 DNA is TGCAGCGTGCGCACAGGGGGCCGGACATACACCGGGGAGCTGTTTTTT.

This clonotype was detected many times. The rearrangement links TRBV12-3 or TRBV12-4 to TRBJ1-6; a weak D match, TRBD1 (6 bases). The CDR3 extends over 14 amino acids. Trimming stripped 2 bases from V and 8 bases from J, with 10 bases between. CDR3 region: CASSLSRGDSPLHF. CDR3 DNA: TGTGCCAGCAGTTTAAGCAGGGGTGATTCACCCCTCCACTTT.

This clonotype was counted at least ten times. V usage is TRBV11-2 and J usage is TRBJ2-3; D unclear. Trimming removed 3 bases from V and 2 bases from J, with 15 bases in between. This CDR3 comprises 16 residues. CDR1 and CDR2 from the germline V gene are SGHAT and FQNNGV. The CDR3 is CASSFLPPPNTDTQYF. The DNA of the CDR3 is TGTGCCAGCAGCTTCCTTCCCCCGCCGAACACAGATACGCAGTATTTT.

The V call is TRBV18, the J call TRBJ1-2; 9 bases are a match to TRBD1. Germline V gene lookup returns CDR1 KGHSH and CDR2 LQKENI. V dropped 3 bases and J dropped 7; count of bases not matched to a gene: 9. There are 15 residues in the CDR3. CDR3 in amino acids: CASSPTGQGESGYTF. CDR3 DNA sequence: TGTGCCAGCTCACCCACGGGACAGGGAGAGAGTGGCTACACCTTC.

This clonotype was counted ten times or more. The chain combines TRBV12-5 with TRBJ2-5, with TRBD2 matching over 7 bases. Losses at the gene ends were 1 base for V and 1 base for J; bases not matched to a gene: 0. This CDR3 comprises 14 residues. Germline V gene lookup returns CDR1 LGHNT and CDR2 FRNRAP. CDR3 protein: CASGLGLAQETQYF. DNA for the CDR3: TGTGCTAGTGGTTTGGGACTAGCCCAAGAGACCCAGTACTTC.

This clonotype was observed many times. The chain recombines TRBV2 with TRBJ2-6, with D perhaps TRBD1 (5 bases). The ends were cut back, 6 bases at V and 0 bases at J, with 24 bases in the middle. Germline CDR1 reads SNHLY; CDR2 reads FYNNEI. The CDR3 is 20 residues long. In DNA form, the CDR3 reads TGTGCCAGCAGCGCCTTGTCAGGGCGTCGATCGCACTCTGGGGCCAACGTCCTGACTTTC. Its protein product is CASSALSGRRSHSGANVLTF.

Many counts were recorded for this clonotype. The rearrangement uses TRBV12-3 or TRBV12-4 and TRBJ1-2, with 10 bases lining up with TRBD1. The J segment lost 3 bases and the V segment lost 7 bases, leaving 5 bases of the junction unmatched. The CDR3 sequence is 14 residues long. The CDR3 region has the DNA TGTGCCAGCACCCGGGACAGGGGAGACTATGGCTACACCTTC. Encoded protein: CASTRDRGDYGYTF.

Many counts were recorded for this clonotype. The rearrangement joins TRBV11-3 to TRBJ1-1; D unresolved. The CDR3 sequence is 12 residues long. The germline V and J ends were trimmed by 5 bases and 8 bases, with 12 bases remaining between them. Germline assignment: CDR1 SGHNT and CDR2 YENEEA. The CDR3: CASSIDGREAFF. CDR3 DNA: TGTGCCAGCAGCATCGACGGTAGGGAAGCTTTCTTT.

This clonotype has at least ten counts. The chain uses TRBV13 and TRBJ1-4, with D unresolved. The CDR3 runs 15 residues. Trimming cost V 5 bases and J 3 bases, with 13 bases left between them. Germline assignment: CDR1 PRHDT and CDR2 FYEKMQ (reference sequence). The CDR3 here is CASSPTDTANEKLFF. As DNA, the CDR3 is TGTGCCAGCAGCCCGACCGACACGGCTAATGAAAAACTGTTTTTT.

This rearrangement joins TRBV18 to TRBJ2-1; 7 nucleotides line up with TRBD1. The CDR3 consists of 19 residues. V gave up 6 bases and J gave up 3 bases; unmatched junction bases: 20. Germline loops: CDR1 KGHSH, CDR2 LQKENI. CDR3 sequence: CASSLEPPTGITRYNEQFF. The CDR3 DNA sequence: TGTGCCAGCTCCCTTGAACCCCCGACAGGGATAACTCGCTACAATGAGCAGTTCTTC.

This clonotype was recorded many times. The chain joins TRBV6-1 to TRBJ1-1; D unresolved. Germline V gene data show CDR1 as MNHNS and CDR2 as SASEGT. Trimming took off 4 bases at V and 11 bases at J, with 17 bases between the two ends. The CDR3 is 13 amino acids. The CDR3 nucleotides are TGTGCCAGCAGTGGTTCCTCAGGCGGAGCCGCTTTCTTT. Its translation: CASSGSSGGAAFF.

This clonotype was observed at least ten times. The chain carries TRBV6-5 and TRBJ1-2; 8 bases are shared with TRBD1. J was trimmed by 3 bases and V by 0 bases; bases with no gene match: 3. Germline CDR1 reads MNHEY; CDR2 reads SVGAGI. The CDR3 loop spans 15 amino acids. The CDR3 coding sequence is TGTGCCAGCAGTTACTCGACAGGGGCATACTATGGCTACACCTTC. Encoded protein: CASSYSTGAYYGYTF.

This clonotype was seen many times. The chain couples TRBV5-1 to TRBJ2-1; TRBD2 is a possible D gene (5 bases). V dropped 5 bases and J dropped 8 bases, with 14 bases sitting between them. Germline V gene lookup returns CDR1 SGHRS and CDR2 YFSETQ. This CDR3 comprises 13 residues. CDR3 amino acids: CASSLAVRDEQFF. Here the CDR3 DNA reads TGCGCCAGCAGTCTAGCTGTGAGGGATGAGCAGTTCTTC.

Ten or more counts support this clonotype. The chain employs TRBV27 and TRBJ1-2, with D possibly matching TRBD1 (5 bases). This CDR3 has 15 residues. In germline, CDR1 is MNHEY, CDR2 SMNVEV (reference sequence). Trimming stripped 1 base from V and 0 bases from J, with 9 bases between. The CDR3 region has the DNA TGTGCCAGCAGTTTATACGGGGCTTCTAACTATGGCTACACCTTC. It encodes CASSLYGASNYGYTF.

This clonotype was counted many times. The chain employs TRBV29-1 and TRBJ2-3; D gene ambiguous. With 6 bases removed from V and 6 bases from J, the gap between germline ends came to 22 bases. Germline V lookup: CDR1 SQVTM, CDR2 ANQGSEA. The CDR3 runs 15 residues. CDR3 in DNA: TGCAGCGTCAATCCTCACGGGTCCCTCAGGGATACGCAGTATTTT. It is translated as CSVNPHGSLRDTQYF.